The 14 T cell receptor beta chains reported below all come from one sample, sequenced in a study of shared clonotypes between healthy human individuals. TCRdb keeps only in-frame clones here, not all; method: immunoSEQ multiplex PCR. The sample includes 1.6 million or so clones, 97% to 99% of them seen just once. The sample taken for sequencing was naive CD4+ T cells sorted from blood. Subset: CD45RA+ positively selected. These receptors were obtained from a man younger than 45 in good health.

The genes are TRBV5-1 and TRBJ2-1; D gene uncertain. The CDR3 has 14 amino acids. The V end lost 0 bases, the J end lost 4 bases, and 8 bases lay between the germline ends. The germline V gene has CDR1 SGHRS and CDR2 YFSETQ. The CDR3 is CASSLAPPYNEQFF. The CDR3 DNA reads TGCGCCAGCAGCTTGGCCCCTCCTTACAATGAGCAGTTCTTC.

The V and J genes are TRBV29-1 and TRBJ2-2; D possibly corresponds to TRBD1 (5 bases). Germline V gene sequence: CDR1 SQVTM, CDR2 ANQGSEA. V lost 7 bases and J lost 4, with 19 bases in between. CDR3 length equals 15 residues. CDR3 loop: CSGKYPQGSTGELFF. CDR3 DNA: TGCAGCGGCAAATACCCCCAGGGTTCCACCGGGGAGCTGTTTTTT.

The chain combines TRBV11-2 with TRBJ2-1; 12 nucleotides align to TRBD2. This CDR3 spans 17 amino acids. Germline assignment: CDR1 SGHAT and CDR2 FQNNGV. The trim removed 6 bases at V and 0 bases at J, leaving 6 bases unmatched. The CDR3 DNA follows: TGTGCCAGCAGGCGGCTAGCGGGAGGGAGCTCCTACAATGAGCAGTTCTTC. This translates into CASRRLAGGSSYNEQFF. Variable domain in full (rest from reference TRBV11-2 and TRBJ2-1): EAGVAQSPRYKIIEKRQSVAFWCNPISGHATLYWYQQILGQGPKLLIQFQNNGVVDDSQLPKDRFSAERLKGVDSTLKIQPAKLEDSAVYLCASRRLAGGSSYNEQFFGPGTRLTVL.

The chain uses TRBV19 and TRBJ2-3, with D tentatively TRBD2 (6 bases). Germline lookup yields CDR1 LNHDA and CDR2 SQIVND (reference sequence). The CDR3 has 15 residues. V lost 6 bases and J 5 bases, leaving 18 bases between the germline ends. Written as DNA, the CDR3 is TGTGCCAGTAGAAGCCCCGGAACGGGGGTAGATACGCAGTATTTT. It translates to CASRSPGTGVDTQYF.

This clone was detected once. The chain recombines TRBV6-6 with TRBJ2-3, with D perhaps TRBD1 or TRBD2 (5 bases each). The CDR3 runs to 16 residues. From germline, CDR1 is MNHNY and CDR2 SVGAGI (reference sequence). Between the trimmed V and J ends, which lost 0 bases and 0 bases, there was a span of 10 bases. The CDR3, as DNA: TGTGCCAGCAGTTACTCACCCAGGGACAGCACAGATACGCAGTATTTT. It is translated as CASSYSPRDSTDTQYF.

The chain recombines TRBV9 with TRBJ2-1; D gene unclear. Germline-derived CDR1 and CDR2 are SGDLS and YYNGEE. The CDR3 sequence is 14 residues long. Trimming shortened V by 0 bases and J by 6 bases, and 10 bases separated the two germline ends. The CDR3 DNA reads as TGTGCCAGCAGCGTAGCTTGGCGGAGCAATGAGCAGTTCTTC. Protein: CASSVAWRSNEQFF.

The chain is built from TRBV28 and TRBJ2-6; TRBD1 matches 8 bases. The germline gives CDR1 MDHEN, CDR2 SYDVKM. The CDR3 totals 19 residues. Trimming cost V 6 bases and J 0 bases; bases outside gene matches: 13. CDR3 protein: CASSSLMDRALSGANVLTF. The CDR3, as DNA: TGTGCCAGCAGCAGCTTAATGGACAGGGCTCTCTCTGGGGCCAACGTCCTGACTTTC.

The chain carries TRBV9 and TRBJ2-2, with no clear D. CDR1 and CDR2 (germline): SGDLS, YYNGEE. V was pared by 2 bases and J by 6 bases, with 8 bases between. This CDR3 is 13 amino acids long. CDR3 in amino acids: CASSVSGPGELFF. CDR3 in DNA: TGTGCCAGCAGCGTCTCCGGGCCCGGGGAGCTGTTTTTT.

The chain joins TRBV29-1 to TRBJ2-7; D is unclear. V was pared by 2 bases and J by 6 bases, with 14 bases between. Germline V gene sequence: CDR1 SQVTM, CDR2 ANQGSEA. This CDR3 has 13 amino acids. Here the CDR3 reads CSVEFGTLGEQYF. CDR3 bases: TGCAGCGTTGAATTTGGCACTTTGGGCGAGCAGTACTTC.

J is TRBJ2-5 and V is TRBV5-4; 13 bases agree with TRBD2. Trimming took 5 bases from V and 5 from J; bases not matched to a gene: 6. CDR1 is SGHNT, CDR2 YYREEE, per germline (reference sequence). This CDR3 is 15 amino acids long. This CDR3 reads CASRGGLAGAETQYF. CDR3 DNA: TGTGCCAGCAGGGGAGGACTAGCGGGAGCGGAGACCCAGTACTTC.

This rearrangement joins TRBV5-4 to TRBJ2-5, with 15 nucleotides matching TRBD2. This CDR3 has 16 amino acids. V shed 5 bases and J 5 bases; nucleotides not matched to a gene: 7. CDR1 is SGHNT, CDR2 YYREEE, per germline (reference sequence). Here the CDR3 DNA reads TGTGCCAGCAGTCGCGGACTAGCGGGAGGGTCGGAGACCCAGTACTTC. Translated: CASSRGLAGGSETQYF.

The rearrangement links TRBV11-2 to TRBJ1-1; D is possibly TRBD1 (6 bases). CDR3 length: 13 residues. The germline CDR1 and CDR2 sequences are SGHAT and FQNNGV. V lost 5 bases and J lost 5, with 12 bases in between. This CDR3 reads CASSERTVTEAFF. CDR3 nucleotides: TGTGCCAGCAGCGAAAGGACAGTTACTGAAGCTTTCTTT.

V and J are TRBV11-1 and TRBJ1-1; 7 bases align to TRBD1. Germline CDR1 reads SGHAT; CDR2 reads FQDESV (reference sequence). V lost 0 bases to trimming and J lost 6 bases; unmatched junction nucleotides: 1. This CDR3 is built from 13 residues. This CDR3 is CASSLAGQAEAFF. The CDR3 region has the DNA TGTGCCAGCAGCTTAGCCGGACAGGCTGAAGCTTTCTTT.

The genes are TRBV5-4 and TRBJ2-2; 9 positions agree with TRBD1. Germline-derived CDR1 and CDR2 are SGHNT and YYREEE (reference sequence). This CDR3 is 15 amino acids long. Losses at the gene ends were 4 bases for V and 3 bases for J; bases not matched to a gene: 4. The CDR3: CASSDGTGYTGELFF. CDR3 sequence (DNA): TGTGCCAGCAGCGACGGGACAGGGTACACCGGGGAGCTGTTTTTT.